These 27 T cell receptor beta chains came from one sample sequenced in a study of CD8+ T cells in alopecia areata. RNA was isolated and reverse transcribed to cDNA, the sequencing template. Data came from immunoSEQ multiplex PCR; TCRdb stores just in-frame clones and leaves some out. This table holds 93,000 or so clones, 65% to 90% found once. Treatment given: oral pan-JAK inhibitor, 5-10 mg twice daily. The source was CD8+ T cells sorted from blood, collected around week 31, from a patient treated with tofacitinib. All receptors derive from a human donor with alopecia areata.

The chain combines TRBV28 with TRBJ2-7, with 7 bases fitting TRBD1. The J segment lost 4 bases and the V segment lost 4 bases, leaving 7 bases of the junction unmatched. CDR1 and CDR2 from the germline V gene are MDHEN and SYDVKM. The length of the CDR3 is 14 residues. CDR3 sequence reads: CASSSRDSAYEQYF. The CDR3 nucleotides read TGTGCCAGCAGTTCCCGGGACAGCGCATACGAGCAGTACTTC.

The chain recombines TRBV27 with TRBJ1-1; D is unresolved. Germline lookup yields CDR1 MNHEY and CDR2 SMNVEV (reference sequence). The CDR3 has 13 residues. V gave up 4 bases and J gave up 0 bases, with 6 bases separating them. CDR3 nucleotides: TGTGCCAGCAGTTATCGGATGAACACTGAAGCTTTCTTT. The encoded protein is CASSYRMNTEAFF.

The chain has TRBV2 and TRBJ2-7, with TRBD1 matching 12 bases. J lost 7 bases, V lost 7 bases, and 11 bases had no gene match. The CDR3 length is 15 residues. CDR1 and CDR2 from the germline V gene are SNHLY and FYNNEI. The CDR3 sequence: CASTHPGTGGWEQYF. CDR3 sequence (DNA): TGTGCCAGCACTCACCCCGGGACAGGGGGCTGGGAGCAGTACTTC. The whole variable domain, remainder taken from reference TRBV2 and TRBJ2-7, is EPEVTQTPSHQVTQMGQEVILRCVPISNHLYFYWYRQILGQKVEFLVSFYNNEISEKSEIFDDQFSVERPDGSNFTLKIRSTKLEDSAMYFCASTHPGTGGWEQYFGPGTRLTVT.

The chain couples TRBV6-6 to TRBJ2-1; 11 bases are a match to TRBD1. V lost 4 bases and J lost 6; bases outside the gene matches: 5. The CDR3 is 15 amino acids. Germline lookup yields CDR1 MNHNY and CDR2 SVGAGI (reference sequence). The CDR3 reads CASSSTGTGGNEQFF. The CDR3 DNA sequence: TGTGCCAGCAGTTCCACCGGGACAGGGGGCAATGAGCAGTTCTTC.

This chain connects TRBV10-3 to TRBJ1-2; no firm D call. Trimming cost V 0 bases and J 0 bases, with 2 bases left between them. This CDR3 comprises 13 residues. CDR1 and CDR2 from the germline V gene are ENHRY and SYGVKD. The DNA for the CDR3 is TGTGCCATCAGTGAGTCGGCTAACTATGGCTACACCTTC. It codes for CAISESANYGYTF.

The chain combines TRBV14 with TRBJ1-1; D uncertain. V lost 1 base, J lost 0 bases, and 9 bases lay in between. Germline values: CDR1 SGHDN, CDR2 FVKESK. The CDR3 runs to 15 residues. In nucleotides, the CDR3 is TGTGCCAGCAGCCAAGCCATCTCTCTGAACACTGAAGCTTTCTTT. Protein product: CASSQAISLNTEAFF.

DNA for the CDR3: TGTGCCAGCAGTTTATCCCCCGGCCCAGATACGCAGTATTTT. It is translated as CASSLSPGPDTQYF. The chain couples TRBV27 to TRBJ2-3; D remains unclear. This CDR3 has 14 amino acids. Germline-derived CDR1 and CDR2 are MNHEY and SMNVEV (reference sequence). The V gene lost 0 bases and the J gene lost 4 bases, with 8 bases spanning the gap.

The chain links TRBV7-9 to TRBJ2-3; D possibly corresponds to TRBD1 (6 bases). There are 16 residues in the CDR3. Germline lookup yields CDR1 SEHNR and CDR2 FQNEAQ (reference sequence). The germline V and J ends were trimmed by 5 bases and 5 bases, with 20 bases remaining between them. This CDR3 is CASSQMSGQTRDTQYF. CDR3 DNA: TGTGCCAGCAGCCAGATGTCGGGACAAACTCGAGATACGCAGTATTTT.

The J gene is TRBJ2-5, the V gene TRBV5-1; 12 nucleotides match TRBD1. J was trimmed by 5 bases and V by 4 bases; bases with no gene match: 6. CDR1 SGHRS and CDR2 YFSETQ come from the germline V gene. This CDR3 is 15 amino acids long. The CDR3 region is CASSGGTGGVETQYF. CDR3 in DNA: TGCGCCAGCAGCGGAGGGACAGGGGGCGTCGAGACCCAGTACTTC.

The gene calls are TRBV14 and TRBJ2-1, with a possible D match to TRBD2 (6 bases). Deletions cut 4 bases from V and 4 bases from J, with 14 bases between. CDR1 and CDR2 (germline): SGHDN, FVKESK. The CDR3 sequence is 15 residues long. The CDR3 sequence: CASSPRDFLYNEQFF. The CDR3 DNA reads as TGTGCCAGCAGCCCCAGGGACTTTCTTTACAATGAGCAGTTCTTC.

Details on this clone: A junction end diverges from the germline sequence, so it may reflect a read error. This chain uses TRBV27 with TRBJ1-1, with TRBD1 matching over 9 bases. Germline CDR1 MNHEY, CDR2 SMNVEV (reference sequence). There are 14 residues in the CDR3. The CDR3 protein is CASSLTFNRDREIF. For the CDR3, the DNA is TGTGCCAGCAGTCTGACCTTCAACCGGGACAGGGAAATCTTT.

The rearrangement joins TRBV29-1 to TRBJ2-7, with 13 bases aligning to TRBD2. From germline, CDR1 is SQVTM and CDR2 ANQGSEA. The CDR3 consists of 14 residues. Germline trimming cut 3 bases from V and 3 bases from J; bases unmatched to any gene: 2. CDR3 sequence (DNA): TGCAGCGTTGATGGGACTAGCGGGAACTACGAGCAGTACTTC. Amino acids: CSVDGTSGNYEQYF.

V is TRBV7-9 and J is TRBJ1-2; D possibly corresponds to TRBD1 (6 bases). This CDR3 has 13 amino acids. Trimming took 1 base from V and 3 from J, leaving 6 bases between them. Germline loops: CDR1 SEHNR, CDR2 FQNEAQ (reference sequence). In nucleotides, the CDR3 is TGTGCCAGCAGCTTAGGACAGGACTATGGCTACACCTTC. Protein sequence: CASSLGQDYGYTF.

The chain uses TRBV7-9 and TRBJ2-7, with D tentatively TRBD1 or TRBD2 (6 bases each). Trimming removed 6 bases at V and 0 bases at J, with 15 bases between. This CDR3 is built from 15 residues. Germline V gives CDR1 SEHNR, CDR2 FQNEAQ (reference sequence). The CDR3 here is CASRGAGRDSYEQYF. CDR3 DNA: TGTGCCAGCAGGGGGGCCGGGCGGGACTCCTACGAGCAGTACTTC.

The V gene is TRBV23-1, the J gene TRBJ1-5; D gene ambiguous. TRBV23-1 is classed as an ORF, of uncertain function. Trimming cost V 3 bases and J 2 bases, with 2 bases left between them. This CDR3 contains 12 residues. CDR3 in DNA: TGCGCCAGCAGTCATGGCAATCAGCCCCAGCATTTT. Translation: CASSHGNQPQHF.

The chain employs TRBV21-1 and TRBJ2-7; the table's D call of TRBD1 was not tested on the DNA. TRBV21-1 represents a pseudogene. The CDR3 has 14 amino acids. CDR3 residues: CASSIQVKSYEQYF. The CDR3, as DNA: TGTGCCAGCAGCATCCAGGTAAAATCCTACGAGCAGTACTTC.

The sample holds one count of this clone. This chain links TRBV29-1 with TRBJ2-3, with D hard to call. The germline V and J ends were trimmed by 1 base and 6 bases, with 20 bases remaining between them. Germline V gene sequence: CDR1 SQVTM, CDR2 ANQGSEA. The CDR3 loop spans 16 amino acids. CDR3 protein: CSVEAATQVPRDTQYF. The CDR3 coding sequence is TGCAGCGTTGAAGCGGCAACACAAGTTCCCCGGGATACGCAGTATTTT.

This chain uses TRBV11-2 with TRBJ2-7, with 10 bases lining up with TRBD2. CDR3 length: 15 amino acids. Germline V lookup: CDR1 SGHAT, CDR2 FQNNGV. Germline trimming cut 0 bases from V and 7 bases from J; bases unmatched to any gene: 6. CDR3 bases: TGTGCCAGCAGCTTAGAGGTAGCGGGGGGCAGAGAGCAGTACTTC. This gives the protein CASSLEVAGGREQYF. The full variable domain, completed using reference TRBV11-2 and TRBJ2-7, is EAGVAQSPRYKIIEKRQSVAFWCNPISGHATLYWYQQILGQGPKLLIQFQNNGVVDDSQLPKDRFSAERLKGVDSTLKIQPAKLEDSAVYLCASSLEVAGGREQYFGPGTRLTVT.

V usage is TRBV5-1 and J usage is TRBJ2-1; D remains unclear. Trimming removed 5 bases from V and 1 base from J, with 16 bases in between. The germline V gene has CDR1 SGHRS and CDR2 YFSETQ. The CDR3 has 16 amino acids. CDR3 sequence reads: CASSIALGMSYNEQFF. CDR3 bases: TGCGCCAGCAGTATCGCCCTCGGAATGTCCTACAATGAGCAGTTCTTC.

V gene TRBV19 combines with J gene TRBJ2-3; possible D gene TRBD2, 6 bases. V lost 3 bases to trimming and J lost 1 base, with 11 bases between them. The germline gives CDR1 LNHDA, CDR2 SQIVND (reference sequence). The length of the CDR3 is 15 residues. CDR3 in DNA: TGTGCCAGTAGTATGGCGGGAAGAGGCACAGATACGCAGTATTTT. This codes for CASSMAGRGTDTQYF.

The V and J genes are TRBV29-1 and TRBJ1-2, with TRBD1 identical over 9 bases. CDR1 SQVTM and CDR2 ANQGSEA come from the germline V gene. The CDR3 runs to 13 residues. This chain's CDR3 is CSCTGGDSHGYTF. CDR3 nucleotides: TGCAGTTGCACAGGGGGCGACAGCCATGGCTACACCTTC.

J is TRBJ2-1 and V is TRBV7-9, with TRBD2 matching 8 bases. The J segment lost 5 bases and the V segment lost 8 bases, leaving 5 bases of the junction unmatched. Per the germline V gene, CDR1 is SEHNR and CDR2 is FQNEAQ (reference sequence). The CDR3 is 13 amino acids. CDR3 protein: CASLLAENNEQFF. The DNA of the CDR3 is TGTGCCAGCCTACTAGCGGAAAACAATGAGCAGTTCTTC.

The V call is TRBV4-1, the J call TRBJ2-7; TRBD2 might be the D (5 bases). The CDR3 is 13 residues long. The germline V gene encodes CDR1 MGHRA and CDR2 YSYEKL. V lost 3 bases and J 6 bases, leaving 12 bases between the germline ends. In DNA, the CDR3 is TGCGCCAGCAGCCAGGACTCTGACGGCGAGCAGTACTTC. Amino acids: CASSQDSDGEQYF.

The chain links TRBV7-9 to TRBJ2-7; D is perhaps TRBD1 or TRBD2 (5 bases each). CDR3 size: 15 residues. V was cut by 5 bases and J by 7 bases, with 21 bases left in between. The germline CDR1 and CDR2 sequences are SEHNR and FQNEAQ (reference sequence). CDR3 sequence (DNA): TGTGCCAGCAGCGCCCGGGACCCGCCCGGGGCGGAGCAGTACTTC. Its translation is CASSARDPPGAEQYF.

DNA of the CDR3: TGTGCCAGCAGTTCTGCTACTCCTTTTGAAGCTTTCTTT. Protein sequence: CASSSATPFEAFF. V gene TRBV6-5 combines with J gene TRBJ1-1, with D unclear. V dropped 4 bases and J dropped 7 bases, with 13 bases sitting between them. The V gene's germline CDR1 is MNHEY and CDR2 SVGAGI. The CDR3 covers 13 residues.

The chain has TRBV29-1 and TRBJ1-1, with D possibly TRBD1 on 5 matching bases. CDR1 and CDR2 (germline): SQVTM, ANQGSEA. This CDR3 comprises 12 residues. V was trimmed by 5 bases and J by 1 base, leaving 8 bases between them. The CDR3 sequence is CSVLTGNTEAFF. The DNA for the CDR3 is TGCAGCGTTCTTACAGGGAACACTGAAGCTTTCTTT.

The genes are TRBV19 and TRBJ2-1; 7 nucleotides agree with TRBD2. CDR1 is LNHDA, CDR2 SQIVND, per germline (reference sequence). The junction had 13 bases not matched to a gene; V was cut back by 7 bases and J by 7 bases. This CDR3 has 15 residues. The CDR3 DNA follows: TGTGCCAGTAAACTATGGCTAGCGGCAAGAAATGAGCAGTTCTTC. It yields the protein CASKLWLAARNEQFF. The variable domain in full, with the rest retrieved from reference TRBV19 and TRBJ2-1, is DGGITQSPKYLFRKEGQNVTLSCEQNLNHDAMYWYRQDPGQGLRLIYYSQIVNDFQKGDIAEGYSVSREKKESFPLTVTSAQKNPTAFYLCASKLWLAARNEQFFGPGTRLTVL.